A selection of T cell receptor beta chains follows, all from one sample in a study of blood T cell repertoires in COVID-19. Assay: immunoSEQ multiplex PCR; the TCRdb copy retains only in-frame clones and omits some. The data hold more than 200,000 clones, with 80% observed a single time. The sequencing sample was made of PBMCs or T cells enriched from blood (not recorded which). These receptor sequences come from a woman in her thirties or forties with acute COVID-19. CDR3s include the opening cysteine and the closing phenylalanine or tryptophan. Each record gives: J gene, D gene, clone size, V gene, CDR3 length, CDR3 DNA, CDR3 protein. A D gene is named only where the DNA matches it firmly. Size tells how often a clone was seen (once, few, many) or the class of an expanded clone, and some rows leave it out.

j_call: TRBJ2-7
d_call: NA
clone_size: NA
v_call: TRBV19
cdr3_length: 13
cdr3_nt: TGTGCCAGTGGGAGACGAGAGGTTAACGAGCAGTACTTC
cdr3_aa: CASGRREVNEQYF

j_call: TRBJ1-6
d_call: NA
clone_size: NA
v_call: TRBV19
cdr3_length: 15
cdr3_nt: TGTGCCAGTAGTCCGTTCCCAGGGGAAGATTCACCCCTCCACTTT
cdr3_aa: CASSPFPGEDSPLHF

j_call: TRBJ2-1
d_call: TRBD2
clone_size: few
v_call: TRBV15
cdr3_length: 16
cdr3_nt: TGTGCCACCAGCACCAGACTAGCGGAGCAAGCCAATGAGCAGTTCTTC
cdr3_aa: CATSTRLAEQANEQFF

j_call: TRBJ2-7
d_call: TRBD1
clone_size: NA
v_call: TRBV2
cdr3_length: 13
cdr3_nt: TGTGCCAGCGGGACAGGGCGGAGGGTGGAGCAGTACTTC
cdr3_aa: CASGTGRRVEQYF

j_call: TRBJ2-2
d_call: TRBD1
clone_size: NA
v_call: TRBV5-5
cdr3_length: 17
cdr3_nt: TGTGCCAGCAGCTTGACAGGGACAGGGGGGAACACCGGGGAGCTGTTTTTT
cdr3_aa: CASSLTGTGGNTGELFF

j_call: TRBJ1-1
d_call: TRBD1
clone_size: NA
v_call: TRBV6-5
cdr3_length: 15
cdr3_nt: TGTGCCAGCAACCCGGGACAGGGGCCTAAGGCTGAAGCTTTCTTT
cdr3_aa: CASNPGQGPKAEAFF

j_call: TRBJ1-1
d_call: TRBD1
clone_size: few
v_call: TRBV10-2
cdr3_length: 13
cdr3_nt: TGCGCCAGCAGTGACAGGGGGCAAACTGAAGCTTTCTTT
cdr3_aa: CASSDRGQTEAFF

j_call: TRBJ2-1
d_call: NA
clone_size: NA
v_call: TRBV2
cdr3_length: 15
cdr3_nt: TGTGCCTCCACTTCAGAAAGGGGTCTCTACAATGAGCAGTTCTTC
cdr3_aa: CASTSERGLYNEQFF

j_call: TRBJ2-7
d_call: NA
clone_size: NA
v_call: TRBV27
cdr3_length: 17
cdr3_nt: TGTGCCAGCAGTTTATCTTCCAGTGGGAGGAACTTGGGCGAGCAGTACTTC
cdr3_aa: CASSLSSSGRNLGEQYF

j_call: TRBJ1-4
d_call: NA
clone_size: NA
v_call: TRBV28
cdr3_length: 16
cdr3_nt: TGTGCCAGTAGAGTCGGCACAGCCACGATATATGAAAAACTGTTTTTT
cdr3_aa: CASRVGTATIYEKLFF

j_call: TRBJ2-2
d_call: NA
clone_size: NA
v_call: TRBV6-4
cdr3_length: 14
cdr3_nt: TGTGCCAGCAGTGAGGCTTGGAACACCGGGGAGCTGTTTTTT
cdr3_aa: CASSEAWNTGELFF

j_call: TRBJ2-7
d_call: TRBD2
clone_size: NA
v_call: TRBV10-2
cdr3_length: 14
cdr3_nt: TGCGCCAGCACATCGACTAGCGGGGCTCGCGAGCAGTACTTC
cdr3_aa: CASTSTSGAREQYF

j_call: TRBJ1-1
d_call: NA
clone_size: NA
v_call: TRBV30
cdr3_length: 13
cdr3_nt: TGTGCCTGGAGTGATGTCGGGGGCACTGAAGCTTTCTTT
cdr3_aa: CAWSDVGGTEAFF

j_call: TRBJ1-3
d_call: TRBD1
clone_size: NA
v_call: TRBV28
cdr3_length: 15
cdr3_nt: TGTGCCAGCACGGTAGGACAGGGCTTCGGAAACACCATATATTTT
cdr3_aa: CASTVGQGFGNTIYF

j_call: TRBJ2-5
d_call: TRBD1
clone_size: NA
v_call: TRBV19
cdr3_length: 14
cdr3_nt: TGTGCCAGTAGTATGAGGACAGGGCAAGAGACCCAGTACTTC
cdr3_aa: CASSMRTGQETQYF

j_call: TRBJ1-5
d_call: NA
clone_size: NA
v_call: TRBV28
cdr3_length: 13
cdr3_nt: TGTGCCAGCAGCCGGACAGTCAATCAGCCCCAGCATTTT
cdr3_aa: CASSRTVNQPQHF

j_call: TRBJ2-2
d_call: TRBD2
clone_size: NA
v_call: TRBV12-5
cdr3_length: 14
cdr3_nt: TGTGCTAGTGGTTTGGTTAGCGGGCGCGGGGAGCTGTTTTTT
cdr3_aa: CASGLVSGRGELFF

j_call: TRBJ2-3
d_call: TRBD2
clone_size: NA
v_call: TRBV9
cdr3_length: 16
cdr3_nt: TGTGCCAGCAGCCCTCGGGACTACTTGTCCACAGATACGCAGTATTTT
cdr3_aa: CASSPRDYLSTDTQYF

j_call: TRBJ2-7
d_call: TRBD1
clone_size: NA
v_call: TRBV25-1
cdr3_length: 16
cdr3_nt: TGTGCCAGCAGTGAGCGACCGACAGGGAGTCCCTACGAGCAGTACTTC
cdr3_aa: CASSERPTGSPYEQYF

j_call: TRBJ1-2
d_call: NA
clone_size: NA
v_call: TRBV2
cdr3_length: 13
cdr3_nt: TGTGCCAGCACGGACATCCCTAACTATGGCTACACCTTC
cdr3_aa: CASTDIPNYGYTF

j_call: TRBJ2-7
d_call: TRBD2
clone_size: NA
v_call: TRBV7-2
cdr3_length: 16
cdr3_nt: TGTGCCAGCAGCTCCTATCTCGGGGGGAGCTCCTACGAGCAGTACTTC
cdr3_aa: CASSSYLGGSSYEQYF

j_call: TRBJ2-3
d_call: TRBD2
clone_size: NA
v_call: TRBV29-1
cdr3_length: 15
cdr3_nt: TGCAGCGTCCCACGTGCGGCGGGAGTTATTGATACGCAGTATTTT
cdr3_aa: CSVPRAAGVIDTQYF

j_call: TRBJ2-5
d_call: TRBD2
clone_size: few
v_call: TRBV4-2
cdr3_length: 17
cdr3_nt: TGTGCCAGCAGCCAAAGGGGTGCGGGAGGGCAGGGGGAGACCCAGTACTTC
cdr3_aa: CASSQRGAGGQGETQYF

j_call: TRBJ2-1
d_call: NA
clone_size: NA
v_call: TRBV15
cdr3_length: 17
cdr3_nt: TGTGCCACCAGCGAACCAACCGAGTTGAGCTCCTACAATGAGCAGTTCTTC
cdr3_aa: CATSEPTELSSYNEQFF

j_call: TRBJ1-2
d_call: NA
clone_size: NA
v_call: TRBV2
cdr3_length: 13
cdr3_nt: TGTGCCGGTGCGGCAGGGCTAGACAGGGGCTACACCTTC
cdr3_aa: CAGAAGLDRGYTF

j_call: TRBJ2-5
d_call: TRBD2
clone_size: NA
v_call: TRBV7-3
cdr3_length: 16
cdr3_nt: TGTGCCAGCAGCTCGACGGTAGCGGGGGGGCAAGAGACCCAGTACTTC
cdr3_aa: CASSSTVAGGQETQYF

j_call: TRBJ1-2
d_call: TRBD1
clone_size: NA
v_call: TRBV27
cdr3_length: 14
cdr3_nt: TGTGCCAGCAGCACGTGGGGACAGGGAAATGGCTACACCTTC
cdr3_aa: CASSTWGQGNGYTF

j_call: TRBJ2-3
d_call: NA
clone_size: once
v_call: TRBV2
cdr3_length: 17
cdr3_nt: TGTGCCAGCAGGGAGGGGCTGGGACGTCACCGCACAGATACGCAGTATTTT
cdr3_aa: CASREGLGRHRTDTQYF

j_call: TRBJ1-3
d_call: NA
clone_size: NA
v_call: TRBV6-5
cdr3_length: 14
cdr3_nt: TGTGCCAGCAGTCCGAGGACAGCTGGAAACACCATATATTTT
cdr3_aa: CASSPRTAGNTIYF

j_call: TRBJ2-3
d_call: NA
clone_size: NA
v_call: TRBV30
cdr3_length: 12
cdr3_nt: TGTGCCTGGAGCCCTAGACAGGATACGCAGTATTTT
cdr3_aa: CAWSPRQDTQYF

j_call: TRBJ1-5
d_call: TRBD1
clone_size: NA
v_call: TRBV19
cdr3_length: 16
cdr3_nt: TGTGCCAGTAGACCGTGGACAGGGGATGGCAATCAGCCCCAGCATTTT
cdr3_aa: CASRPWTGDGNQPQHF

j_call: TRBJ2-5
d_call: TRBD2
clone_size: NA
v_call: TRBV5-1
cdr3_length: 16
cdr3_nt: TGCGCCAGCAGGGGAGGGACTAGCGTCGCGGGGGAGACCCAGTACTTC
cdr3_aa: CASRGGTSVAGETQYF

j_call: TRBJ1-5
d_call: NA
clone_size: NA
v_call: TRBV5-1
cdr3_length: 13
cdr3_nt: TGCGCCAGCAGGGCGGATAGCAATCAGCCCCAGCATTTT
cdr3_aa: CASRADSNQPQHF

j_call: TRBJ1-2
d_call: TRBD1
clone_size: NA
v_call: TRBV19
cdr3_length: 14
cdr3_nt: TGTGCCAGTAGTCCCACGGACAGGGGGCGAGGCTACACCTTC
cdr3_aa: CASSPTDRGRGYTF

j_call: TRBJ2-7
d_call: NA
clone_size: few
v_call: TRBV14
cdr3_length: 16
cdr3_nt: TGTGCCAGCAGCCAAGCGGCCTACAGGGACATCTACGAGCAGTACTTC
cdr3_aa: CASSQAAYRDIYEQYF

j_call: TRBJ2-7
d_call: NA
clone_size: NA
v_call: TRBV11-3
cdr3_length: 15
cdr3_nt: TGTGCCAGCAGCCCCAAAGGCGGGACCTCCTACGAGCAGTACTTC
cdr3_aa: CASSPKGGTSYEQYF

j_call: TRBJ1-3
d_call: NA
clone_size: NA
v_call: TRBV9
cdr3_length: 16
cdr3_nt: TGTGCCAGCAGCTCCTCCGTGGGGGGTAATGGAAACACCATATATTTT
cdr3_aa: CASSSSVGGNGNTIYF

j_call: TRBJ2-1
d_call: TRBD2
clone_size: NA
v_call: TRBV2
cdr3_length: 15
cdr3_nt: TGTGCCAGCAGTGAAAATAGCGGGAGGCCCAATGAGCAGTTCTTC
cdr3_aa: CASSENSGRPNEQFF

j_call: TRBJ1-2
d_call: NA
clone_size: NA
v_call: TRBV27
cdr3_length: 15
cdr3_nt: TGTGCCACCTTAGCGGTGGGTTTGCGGGGCTATGGCTACACCTTC
cdr3_aa: CATLAVGLRGYGYTF

j_call: TRBJ2-5
d_call: TRBD2
clone_size: NA
v_call: TRBV15
cdr3_length: 15
cdr3_nt: TGTGCCACCTCGAGGGCGGCGGGAGGCCAAGAGACCCAGTACTTC
cdr3_aa: CATSRAAGGQETQYF

j_call: TRBJ2-7
d_call: NA
clone_size: NA
v_call: TRBV18
cdr3_length: 16
cdr3_nt: TGTGCCAGCTCACCTCTACCACAAAGGGGGTCCTACGAGCAGTACTTC
cdr3_aa: CASSPLPQRGSYEQYF

j_call: TRBJ2-1
d_call: NA
clone_size: NA
v_call: TRBV6-2/TRBV6-3
cdr3_length: 16
cdr3_nt: TGTGCCAGCAGTTTCAAACCGGGACTCATAAACAATGAGCAGTTCTTC
cdr3_aa: CASSFKPGLINNEQFF

j_call: TRBJ1-2
d_call: TRBD1
clone_size: NA
v_call: TRBV7-3
cdr3_length: 14
cdr3_nt: TGTGCCAGCAGCTCCCGTGGACAGGGTTATGGCTACACCTTC
cdr3_aa: CASSSRGQGYGYTF

j_call: TRBJ2-4
d_call: NA
clone_size: NA
v_call: TRBV28
cdr3_length: 16
cdr3_nt: TGTGCCAGCAGTTTATCTCCAGGGATGAGAGGGGGCATTCAGTACTTC
cdr3_aa: CASSLSPGMRGGIQYF

j_call: TRBJ2-1
d_call: TRBD2
clone_size: NA
v_call: TRBV3-1/TRBV3-2
cdr3_length: 14
cdr3_nt: TGTGCCAGCAGCCAACTAGCGGGACACAATGAGCAGTTCTTC
cdr3_aa: CASSQLAGHNEQFF

j_call: TRBJ1-5
d_call: TRBD1
clone_size: NA
v_call: TRBV29-1
cdr3_length: 14
cdr3_nt: TGCAGCGTTGCAACAGGGGGCGGGGATCAGCCCCAGCATTTT
cdr3_aa: CSVATGGGDQPQHF

j_call: TRBJ1-1
d_call: NA
clone_size: few
v_call: TRBV11-3
cdr3_length: 13
cdr3_nt: TGTGCCAGCAGCTTAACAGGGAACACTGAAGCTTTCTTT
cdr3_aa: CASSLTGNTEAFF

j_call: TRBJ2-1
d_call: TRBD2
clone_size: NA
v_call: TRBV30
cdr3_length: 17
cdr3_nt: TGTGCCTGGAGTGTACCAGGAAGCGGGAGGGCACCTAATGAGCAGTTCTTC
cdr3_aa: CAWSVPGSGRAPNEQFF

j_call: TRBJ2-7
d_call: NA
clone_size: NA
v_call: TRBV3-1/TRBV3-2
cdr3_length: 16
cdr3_nt: TGTGCCAGCAGCCAAGATGTAAGGGTCTCAAGGGGCGAGCAGTACTTC
cdr3_aa: CASSQDVRVSRGEQYF

j_call: TRBJ2-7
d_call: TRBD2
clone_size: NA
v_call: TRBV27
cdr3_length: 15
cdr3_nt: TGTGCCAGCAGGACTAAAGGACTAGCGAGAAACGAGCAGTACTTC
cdr3_aa: CASRTKGLARNEQYF

j_call: TRBJ1-5
d_call: TRBD1
clone_size: many
v_call: TRBV27
cdr3_length: 15
cdr3_nt: TGTGCCAGCAGTTTCGAAGCAGGGGGCAGTCAGCCCCAGCATTTT
cdr3_aa: CASSFEAGGSQPQHF

j_call: TRBJ2-5
d_call: TRBD2
clone_size: NA
v_call: TRBV7-9
cdr3_length: 17
cdr3_nt: TGTGCCAGCAGCTCCTCGTGGGGGCGGGAGGTCGGGGAGACCCAGTACTTC
cdr3_aa: CASSSSWGREVGETQYF

j_call: TRBJ1-6
d_call: TRBD1
clone_size: NA
v_call: TRBV28
cdr3_length: 15
cdr3_nt: TGTGCCAGCAGACTTGGGGACAGGGGGAATTCACCCCTCCACTTT
cdr3_aa: CASRLGDRGNSPLHF

j_call: TRBJ2-3
d_call: NA
clone_size: NA
v_call: TRBV29-1
cdr3_length: 13
cdr3_nt: TGCAGCGTTGATTCCGGTAGCACAGATACGCAGTATTTT
cdr3_aa: CSVDSGSTDTQYF

j_call: TRBJ2-5
d_call: NA
clone_size: NA
v_call: TRBV9
cdr3_length: 12
cdr3_nt: TGTGCCAGCAGCGTAGACGGAGAGACCCAGTACTTC
cdr3_aa: CASSVDGETQYF

j_call: TRBJ2-7
d_call: NA
clone_size: once
v_call: TRBV28
cdr3_length: 16
cdr3_nt: TGTGCCAGCAGTTTAGCCGTCGGGGACTTCTCATACGAGCAGTACTTC
cdr3_aa: CASSLAVGDFSYEQYF

j_call: TRBJ1-1
d_call: TRBD1
clone_size: NA
v_call: TRBV19
cdr3_length: 13
cdr3_nt: TGTGCCAGCAATTTACAGGGGGAGACTGAAGCTTTCTTT
cdr3_aa: CASNLQGETEAFF

j_call: TRBJ2-4
d_call: TRBD1
clone_size: NA
v_call: TRBV3-1/TRBV3-2
cdr3_length: 13
cdr3_nt: TGTGCCAGCAGCCGACAGGGCCGCAACATTCAGTACTTC
cdr3_aa: CASSRQGRNIQYF

j_call: TRBJ2-1
d_call: TRBD2
clone_size: NA
v_call: TRBV28
cdr3_length: 9
cdr3_nt: TGTGCCGCAGGGACTACCCAGTTCTTC
cdr3_aa: CAAGTTQFF

j_call: TRBJ1-1
d_call: NA
clone_size: many
v_call: TRBV25-1
cdr3_length: 13
cdr3_nt: TGTGCCAGCAGTCGCCCCGGGAACACTGAAGCTTTCTTT
cdr3_aa: CASSRPGNTEAFF